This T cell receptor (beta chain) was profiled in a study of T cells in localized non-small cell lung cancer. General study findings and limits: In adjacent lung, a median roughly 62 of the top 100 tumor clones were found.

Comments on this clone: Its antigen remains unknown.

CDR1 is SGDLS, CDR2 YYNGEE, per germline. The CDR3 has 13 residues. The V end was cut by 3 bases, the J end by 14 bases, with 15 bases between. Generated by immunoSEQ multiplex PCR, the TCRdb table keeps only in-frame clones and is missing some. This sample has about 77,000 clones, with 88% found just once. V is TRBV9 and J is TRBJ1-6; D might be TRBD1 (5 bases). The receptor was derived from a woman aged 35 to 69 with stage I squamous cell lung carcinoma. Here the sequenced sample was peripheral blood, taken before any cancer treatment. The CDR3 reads CASSEEGRAALHF. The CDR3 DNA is TGTGCCAGCAGCGAAGAGGGACGGGCGGCCCTCCACTTT. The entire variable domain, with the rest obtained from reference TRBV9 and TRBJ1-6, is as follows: DSGVTQTPKHLITATGQRVTLRCSPRSGDLSVYWYQQSLDQGLQFLIQYYNGEERAKGNILERFSAQQFPDLHSELNLSSLELGDSALYFCASSEEGRAALHFGNGTRLTVT.